These 32 T cell receptor beta chains originate from one sample sequenced in a study of radiotherapy plus CTLA-4 blockade in lung cancer. The protocol was immunoSEQ multiplex PCR, while the TCRdb copy is restricted to in-frame clones and leaves out a portion. This table has 34,000 or so clones, around 75% appearing once. This specimen consisted of peripheral blood, obtained from a patient treated with radiotherapy plus ipilimumab. Source of these receptors: a human donor with non-small cell lung cancer that progressed on radiotherapy plus ipilimumab.

V usage is TRBV28 and J usage is TRBJ2-7, with D possibly called TRBD1 or TRBD2 (6 bases each). The CDR3 consists of 13 residues. Germline CDR1 MDHEN, CDR2 SYDVKM. The V and J ends lost 5 bases and 7 bases respectively, with 15 bases between them. The CDR3 region has the DNA TGTGCCAGCAGTCTGGGGGGCTCAGGTGAGCAGTACTTC. As protein: CASSLGGSGEQYF.

The genes are TRBV2 and TRBJ1-5; D remains ambiguous. The ends were cut back, 3 bases at V and 4 bases at J, with 22 bases in the middle. The CDR3 totals 18 residues. Germline V lookup: CDR1 SNHLY, CDR2 FYNNEI. CDR3 residues: CASSEEGGSGLVNQPQHF. The DNA of the CDR3 is TGTGCCAGCAGTGAGGAGGGAGGGAGCGGGTTAGTAAATCAGCCCCAGCATTTT.

This clone was recorded a few times. The chain has TRBV4-3 and TRBJ2-7; a weak D match, TRBD1 (5 bases). The CDR3 has 15 residues. The V gene's germline CDR1 is LGHNA and CDR2 YSLEER. Trimming removed 1 base from V and 2 bases from J, with 12 bases in between. The CDR3, as DNA: TGCGCCAGCAGCCAAGGGACACTTGCACCCTACGAGCAGTACTTC. Translating gives CASSQGTLAPYEQYF.

The V call is TRBV10-3, the J call TRBJ2-7, with D perhaps matching TRBD2 (5 bases). The CDR3 has 14 amino acids. Trimming pared 2 bases from V and 6 bases from J, leaving 14 bases between. From germline, CDR1 is ENHRY and CDR2 SYGVKD. The CDR3: CAISEGGVSGEQYF. The CDR3 coding sequence is TGTGCCATCAGTGAGGGTGGAGTCAGCGGCGAGCAGTACTTC.

This chain connects TRBV19 to TRBJ1-5; 8 nucleotides align to TRBD1. This CDR3 has 13 residues. The trim removed 4 bases at V and 13 bases at J, leaving 9 bases unmatched. Germline assignment: CDR1 LNHDA and CDR2 SQIVND (reference sequence). The DNA for the CDR3 is TGTGCCAGTAGTACCGGACAGGGTGAGGGGCAGCATTTT. Encoded protein: CASSTGQGEGQHF.

This clone showed up just once. The gene calls are TRBV18 and TRBJ2-7, with D possibly being TRBD2 (5 bases). The CDR3 totals 12 residues. Germline CDR1 is KGHSH and CDR2 is LQKENI. The ends were cut back, 2 bases at V and 7 bases at J, with 9 bases in the middle. This CDR3 is CASSPGREEQYF. CDR3 DNA: TGTGCCAGCTCACCAGGAAGGGAGGAGCAGTACTTC.

The sample holds a few counts of this clone. The chain has TRBV19 and TRBJ2-2; 9 bases are a match to TRBD1. Trimming at V came to 6 bases and at J to 6 bases, leaving 8 bases not matched to a gene. This CDR3 spans 15 amino acids. Germline CDR1 is LNHDA and CDR2 is SQIVND (reference sequence). The CDR3 here is CASSVGTGIPGELFF. The DNA for the CDR3 is TGTGCCAGTAGCGTCGGGACAGGGATTCCCGGGGAGCTGTTTTTT.

The CDR3 sequence: CASGFPGQGVETQYF. CDR3 bases: TGTGCTAGTGGTTTCCCGGGACAGGGAGTGGAGACCCAGTACTTC. V gene TRBV12-5 combines with J gene TRBJ2-5; 9 bases are a match to TRBD1. Germline assignment: CDR1 LGHNT and CDR2 FRNRAP. V lost 3 bases and J lost 5; bases outside the gene matches: 7. This CDR3 has 15 amino acids.

The chain links TRBV28 to TRBJ1-1; no definite D call. This CDR3 has 14 amino acids. Germline assignment: CDR1 MDHEN and CDR2 SYDVKM. The V gene lost 3 bases and the J gene lost 0 bases, with 8 bases spanning the gap. CDR3 in DNA: TGTGCCAGCAGTTTGGTCAGAATGAACACTGAAGCTTTCTTT. Protein sequence: CASSLVRMNTEAFF.

V usage is TRBV28 and J usage is TRBJ2-7; D is unclear. Germline values: CDR1 MDHEN, CDR2 SYDVKM. The V end lost 5 bases, the J end lost 1 base, and 9 bases lay between the germline ends. CDR3 size: 13 residues. The CDR3 region has the DNA TGTGCCAGCAGTAAGACCTTATCCTACGAGCAGTACTTC. Encoded protein: CASSKTLSYEQYF.

The rearrangement joins TRBV5-5 to TRBJ2-3; TRBD1 is a possible D gene (6 bases). CDR3 size: 16 residues. V gave up 4 bases and J gave up 4 bases, with 19 bases separating them. Per the germline V gene, CDR1 is SGHKS and CDR2 is YYEKEE (reference sequence). CDR3 protein: CASSPRSQGLADTQYF. The CDR3 region has the DNA TGTGCCAGCAGCCCCCGGAGTCAGGGGCTAGCAGATACGCAGTATTTT.

The gene calls are TRBV6-6 and TRBJ2-7, with D uncertain. This CDR3 has 15 amino acids. Trimming left V 6 bases short and J 6 bases short, with 21 bases between. Germline CDR1 reads MNHNY; CDR2 reads SVGAGI (reference sequence). The CDR3 sequence is CASSSGKRLILEQYF. CDR3 nucleotide sequence: TGTGCCAGCAGCTCAGGCAAGAGGCTAATTCTCGAGCAGTACTTC.

The V and J genes are TRBV5-5 and TRBJ2-7; 9 bases map to TRBD1. The CDR3 totals 16 residues. The ends lost 3 bases at V and 3 bases at J; junction bases unmatched: 10. The germline gives CDR1 SGHKS, CDR2 YYEKEE (reference sequence). CDR3 in amino acids: CASSSWVGQGGYEQYF. The CDR3 DNA follows: TGTGCCAGCAGCTCCTGGGTGGGACAGGGCGGCTACGAGCAGTACTTC.

V is TRBV4-2 and J is TRBJ1-4, with TRBD1 as a possible D gene (6 bases). V gave up 4 bases and J gave up 5 bases, with 11 bases separating them. The CDR3 length is 14 residues. From germline, CDR1 is LGHNA and CDR2 YNFKEQ. CDR3 coding DNA: TGTGCCAGCAGCCTGGACAGACGAAATGAAAAACTGTTTTTT. Its translation is CASSLDRRNEKLFF.

The genes are TRBV28 and TRBJ1-5; D gene ambiguous. Between the trimmed V and J ends, which lost 3 bases and 3 bases, there was a span of 12 bases. The CDR3 contains 15 residues. Germline CDR1 MDHEN, CDR2 SYDVKM. The CDR3 here is CASSLGMEYNQPQHF. The CDR3 DNA sequence: TGTGCCAGCAGTTTGGGAATGGAGTACAATCAGCCCCAGCATTTT.

The table lists this clone with a few counts. V gene TRBV7-9 combines with J gene TRBJ2-7, with D possibly being TRBD1 (6 bases). Trimming stripped 3 bases from V and 9 bases from J, with 18 bases between. Germline assignment: CDR1 SEHNR and CDR2 FQNEAQ (reference sequence). CDR3 size: 14 residues. In DNA form, the CDR3 reads TGTGCCAGCAGCTTGGGGGCCGACAGCGCGGTGCAGTACTTC. This translates into CASSLGADSAVQYF.

This clone was counted once. The chain recombines TRBV29-1 with TRBJ2-3, with 9 bases identical to TRBD1. The germline V gene encodes CDR1 SQVTM and CDR2 ANQGSEA. V was pared by 0 bases and J by 5 bases, with 12 bases of the junction left unmatched. This CDR3 has 17 residues. The CDR3 is CSVEDGSTGGGGDTQYF. DNA of the CDR3: TGCAGCGTTGAAGATGGATCGACAGGGGGTGGAGGAGATACGCAGTATTTT.

The chain employs TRBV15 and TRBJ2-5; D gene ambiguous. This CDR3 region has 13 residues. The V end was cut by 2 bases, the J end by 1 base, with 5 bases between. Germline CDR1 reads LNHNV; CDR2 reads YYDKDF (reference sequence). The CDR3 sequence: CATSRYRQETQYF. DNA of the CDR3: TGTGCCACCAGCAGATATCGCCAAGAGACCCAGTACTTC.

This chain links TRBV15 with TRBJ1-1; D perhaps matches TRBD1 (6 bases). Trimming took off 0 bases at V and 6 bases at J, with 14 bases between the two ends. Germline CDR1 and CDR2: LNHNV and YYDKDF (reference sequence). The CDR3 has 15 residues. CDR3 nucleotides: TGTGCCACCAGCAGAGAGGGACATGGCGGGGCTGAAGCTTTCTTT. This translates into CATSREGHGGAEAFF.

V gene TRBV6-1 combines with J gene TRBJ2-5; TRBD2 matches 7 bases. With the DNA end fitting TRBJ2-7 better, the J assignment may be wrong. CDR3 length: 13 amino acids. Germline V gives CDR1 MNHNS, CDR2 SASEGT. In nucleotides, the CDR3 is TGTGCCAGCAGTGATACGGGGAGGGCCGAGCAGTACTTC. It codes for CASSDTGRAEQYF.

The CDR3 bases are TGTGCCAGCACCTCACTGGGGGGGACTAATGAAAAACTGTTTTTT. It is translated as CASTSLGGTNEKLFF. The V gene is TRBV6-1, the J gene TRBJ1-4, with D perhaps TRBD1 (5 bases). Germline-derived CDR1 and CDR2 are MNHNS and SASEGT. This CDR3 spans 15 amino acids. Trimming removed 7 bases at V and 2 bases at J, with 14 bases between.

This clone was picked up one time. The chain recombines TRBV5-1 with TRBJ2-1; D tentatively fits TRBD1 or TRBD2 (6 bases each). The CDR3 runs 14 residues. Trimming cost V 2 bases and J 7 bases, with 13 bases left between them. Germline CDR1 SGHRS, CDR2 YFSETQ. The CDR3 DNA is TGCGCCAGCAGCTTTGGTCAAGGGGGGAATGAGCAGTTCTTC. Amino acid sequence: CASSFGQGGNEQFF.

The rearrangement uses TRBV4-3 and TRBJ2-7, with D possibly TRBD2 on 7 matching bases. In germline, CDR1 is LGHNA, CDR2 YSLEER. The CDR3 is 16 residues long. V was shortened by 0 bases and J by 3 bases, with 15 bases between the two germline ends. The CDR3 DNA follows: TGCGCCAGCAGCCAAGAGAGGGGAGGGGGAGACTACGAGCAGTACTTC. As protein: CASSQERGGGDYEQYF.

The V call is TRBV6-1, the J call TRBJ2-5, with 10 nucleotides matching TRBD2. The CDR3 has 13 residues. Germline loops: CDR1 MNHNS, CDR2 SASEGT. J was trimmed by 8 bases and V by 6 bases; bases with no gene match: 6. The chain's CDR3 is CASRILAGATQYF. The CDR3 region has the DNA TGTGCCAGCAGAATCCTAGCGGGAGCTACCCAGTACTTC.

V usage is TRBV7-6 and J usage is TRBJ2-5; D unresolved. The end of the DNA fits TRBJ2-7 better, so the J call may be wrong. CDR1 and CDR2 (germline): SGHVS, FNYEAQ. This CDR3 comprises 15 residues. The CDR3 DNA sequence: TGTGCCAGCAGCTTAGTCCTAACGTCCTCCTACGAGCAGTACTTC. This translates into CASSLVLTSSYEQYF.

CDR3 region: CASSSGLANPWEQYF. DNA for the CDR3: TGTGCCAGCAGCTCGGGACTAGCGAATCCCTGGGAGCAGTACTTC. The chain joins TRBV7-9 to TRBJ2-7, with TRBD2 matching 10 bases. Trimming took 4 bases from V and 7 from J; bases not matched to a gene: 10. This CDR3 contains 15 residues. The germline V gene encodes CDR1 SEHNR and CDR2 FQNEAQ (reference sequence).

The gene calls are TRBV18 and TRBJ2-1; maybe TRBD1 (8 bases). CDR3 length: 15 amino acids. Germline lookup yields CDR1 KGHSH and CDR2 LQKENI. Trimming removed 4 bases at V and 7 bases at J, with 17 bases between. CDR3 sequence (DNA): TGTGCCAGCTCACTTGGACAGGGAGGGAGGAATGAGCAGTTCTTC. It translates to CASSLGQGGRNEQFF.

V usage is TRBV7-9 and J usage is TRBJ2-2; either TRBD1 or TRBD2 may fit D (6 bases each). Trimming stripped 5 bases from V and 5 bases from J, with 12 bases between. The CDR3 runs to 14 residues. Germline assignment: CDR1 SEHNR and CDR2 FQNEAQ (reference sequence). CDR3 sequence: CASSNQGGTGELFF. CDR3 DNA sequence: TGTGCCAGCAGCAACCAAGGGGGGACCGGGGAGCTGTTTTTT.

The J gene is TRBJ2-7, the V gene TRBV6-5; D is ambiguous. This CDR3 region has 11 residues. Trimming cost V 4 bases and J 3 bases, with 4 bases left between them. From germline, CDR1 is MNHEY and CDR2 SVGAGI. DNA of the CDR3: TGTGCCAGCAGTTTCGGCTACGAGCAGTACTTC. It is translated as CASSFGYEQYF.

The CDR3 is CASSLGRQGVYEQYF. Here the CDR3 DNA reads TGTGCCAGCAGCTTAGGAAGGCAGGGGGTCTACGAGCAGTACTTC. This rearrangement joins TRBV13 to TRBJ2-7, with TRBD1 matching 7 bases. This CDR3 comprises 15 residues. The V gene's germline CDR1 is PRHDT and CDR2 FYEKMQ (reference sequence). Losses at the gene ends were 0 bases for V and 3 bases for J; bases not matched to a gene: 5.

The V and J genes are TRBV28 and TRBJ1-1; 10 bases are a match to TRBD1. Germline V lookup: CDR1 MDHEN, CDR2 SYDVKM. V lost 5 bases, J lost 10 bases, and 10 bases stayed unmatched. The CDR3 is 14 residues long. The CDR3 nucleotides read TGTGCCAGCAGTGGGGGGGACAGGGGTTATTCAGCTTTCTTT. Protein: CASSGGDRGYSAFF.

This chain joins TRBV10-3 and TRBJ1-1; D uncertain. V was clipped by 2 bases and J by 5 bases, with 12 bases between them. The CDR3 loop spans 14 amino acids. CDR1 and CDR2 (germline): ENHRY, SYGVKD. CDR3 DNA: TGTGCCATCAGTGAGAACACAGCCGGGACTGAAGCTTTCTTT. Its protein is CAISENTAGTEAFF.